This T cell receptor (beta chain) was sequenced during a study of blood T cell repertoires in COVID-19. Study details: Samples came from the United States, Italy and Spain, spanning acute and convalescent COVID-19.

The germline V gene encodes CDR1 MDHEN and CDR2 SYDVKM. The CDR3 consists of 14 residues. A note on this clone: The junction does not match germline at one end; this may be a read error.

Repertoires were generated with immunoSEQ multiplex PCR, while TCRdb's copy carries only in-frame clones and drops some. The table includes about 220,000 clones, roughly 80% detected once. The rearrangement joins TRBV28 to TRBJ2-7, with a weak D call TRBD1 (6 bases). This clonotype was obtained from a human donor in a cohort sampled during active COVID-19. Sequenced: peripheral blood. Here the CDR3 reads CASRLYRAPYEQYF. The CDR3 DNA reads as TGTGCCAGCAGGTTATACAGGGCTCCCTACGAGCAGTACTTC. Complete variable domain (other parts from reference TRBV28 and TRBJ2-7): DVKVTQSSRYLVKRTGEKVFLECVQDMDHENMFWYRQDPGLGLRLIYFSYDVKMKEKGDIPEGYSVSREKKERFSLILESASTNQTSMYLCASRLYRAPYEQYFGPGTRLTVT.